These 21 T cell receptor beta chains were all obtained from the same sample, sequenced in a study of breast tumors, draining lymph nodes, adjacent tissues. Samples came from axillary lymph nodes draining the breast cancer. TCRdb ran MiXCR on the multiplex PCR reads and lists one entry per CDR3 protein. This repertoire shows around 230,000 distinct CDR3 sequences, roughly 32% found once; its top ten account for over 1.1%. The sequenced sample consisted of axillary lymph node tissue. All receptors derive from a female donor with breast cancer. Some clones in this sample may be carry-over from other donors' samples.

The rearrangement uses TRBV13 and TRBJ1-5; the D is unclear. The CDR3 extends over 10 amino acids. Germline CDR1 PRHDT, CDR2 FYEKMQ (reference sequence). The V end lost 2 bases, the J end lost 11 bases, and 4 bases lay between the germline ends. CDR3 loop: CASSLRAQHF. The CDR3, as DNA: TGTGCCAGCAGCTTAAGGGCCCAGCATTTT.

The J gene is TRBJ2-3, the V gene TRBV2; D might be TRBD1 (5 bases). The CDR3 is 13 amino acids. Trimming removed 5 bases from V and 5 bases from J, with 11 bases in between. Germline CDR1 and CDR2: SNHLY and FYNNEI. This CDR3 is CASSQGTQDTQYF. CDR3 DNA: TGTGCCAGCAGTCAGGGTACGCAAGATACGCAGTATTTT.

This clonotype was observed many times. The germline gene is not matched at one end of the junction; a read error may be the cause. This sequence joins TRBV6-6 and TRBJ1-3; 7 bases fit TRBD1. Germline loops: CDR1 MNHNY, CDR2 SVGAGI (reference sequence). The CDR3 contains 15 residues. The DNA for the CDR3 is TGTGCCAGCAGTCACTCTGACAGGGTAGGAAACACCATATATTTT. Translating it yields CASSHSDRVGNTIYF.

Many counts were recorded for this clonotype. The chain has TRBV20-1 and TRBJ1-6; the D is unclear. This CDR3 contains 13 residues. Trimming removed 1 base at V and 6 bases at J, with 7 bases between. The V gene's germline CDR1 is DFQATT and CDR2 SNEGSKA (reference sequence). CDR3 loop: CSARGRINSPLHF. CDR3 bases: TGCAGTGCTAGAGGGCGGATTAATTCACCCCTCCACTTT.

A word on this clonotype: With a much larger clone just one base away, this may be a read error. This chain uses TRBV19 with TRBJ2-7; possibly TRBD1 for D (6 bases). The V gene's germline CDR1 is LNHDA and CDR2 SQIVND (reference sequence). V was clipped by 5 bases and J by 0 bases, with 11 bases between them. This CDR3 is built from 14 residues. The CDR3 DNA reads TGTGCCAGTAGTCCCCGGGACAACTCCTACGAGCAGTACTTC. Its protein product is CASSPRDNSYEQYF.

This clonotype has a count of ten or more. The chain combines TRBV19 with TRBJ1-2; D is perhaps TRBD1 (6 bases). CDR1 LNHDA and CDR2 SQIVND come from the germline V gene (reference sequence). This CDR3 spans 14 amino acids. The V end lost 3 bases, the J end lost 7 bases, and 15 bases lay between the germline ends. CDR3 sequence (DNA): TGTGCCAGTAGTATTCGACAGGCTGGATCTGGCTACACCTTC. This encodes CASSIRQAGSGYTF.

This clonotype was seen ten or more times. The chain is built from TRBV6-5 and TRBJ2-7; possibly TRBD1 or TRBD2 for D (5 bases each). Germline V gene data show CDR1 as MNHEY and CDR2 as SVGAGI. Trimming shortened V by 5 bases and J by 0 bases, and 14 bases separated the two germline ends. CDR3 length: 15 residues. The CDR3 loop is CASSHAPGTSYEQYF. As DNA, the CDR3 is TGTGCCAGCAGTCACGCACCCGGGACCTCCTACGAGCAGTACTTC.

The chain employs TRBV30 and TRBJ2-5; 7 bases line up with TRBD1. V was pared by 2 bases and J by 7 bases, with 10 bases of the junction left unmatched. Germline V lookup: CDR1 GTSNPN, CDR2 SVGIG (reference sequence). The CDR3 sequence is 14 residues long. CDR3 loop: CAWSLGQIGGTQYF. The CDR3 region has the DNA TGTGCCTGGAGTTTGGGACAGATTGGGGGGACCCAGTACTTC. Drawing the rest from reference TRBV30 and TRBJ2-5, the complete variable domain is SQTIHQWPATLVQPVGSPLSLECTVEGTSNPNLYWYRQAAGRGLQLLFYSVGIGQISSEVPQNLSASRPQDRQFILSSKKLLLSDSGFYLCAWSLGQIGGTQYFGPGTRLLVL.

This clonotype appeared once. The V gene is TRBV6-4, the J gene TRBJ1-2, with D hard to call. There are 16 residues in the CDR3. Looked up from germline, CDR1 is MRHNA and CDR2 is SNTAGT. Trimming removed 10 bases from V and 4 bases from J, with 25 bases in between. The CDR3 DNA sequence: TGTGCCATCCCTAAAAGAGGATACGCCGGGAGCTATGGCTACACCTTC. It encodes CAIPKRGYAGSYGYTF.

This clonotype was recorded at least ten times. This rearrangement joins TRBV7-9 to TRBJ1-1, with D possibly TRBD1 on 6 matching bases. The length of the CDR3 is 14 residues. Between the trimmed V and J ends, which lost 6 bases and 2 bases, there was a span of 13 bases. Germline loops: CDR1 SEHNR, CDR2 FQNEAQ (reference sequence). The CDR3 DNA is TGTGCCAGCAGTGTAACAGGGAGCAACACTGAAGCTTTCTTT. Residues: CASSVTGSNTEAFF.

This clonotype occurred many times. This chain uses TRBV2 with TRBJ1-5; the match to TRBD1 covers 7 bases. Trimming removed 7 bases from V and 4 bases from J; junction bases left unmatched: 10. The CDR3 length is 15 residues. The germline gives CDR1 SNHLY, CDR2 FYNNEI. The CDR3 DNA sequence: TGTGCCAGCATGGGGGACAGATTGGGTAATCAGCCCCAGCATTTT. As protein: CASMGDRLGNQPQHF.

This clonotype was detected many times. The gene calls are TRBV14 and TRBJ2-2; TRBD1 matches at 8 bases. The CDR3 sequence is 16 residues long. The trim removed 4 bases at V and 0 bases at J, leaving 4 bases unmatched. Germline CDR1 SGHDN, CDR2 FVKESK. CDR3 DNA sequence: TGTGCCAGCAGCCGACAGGGGCCCACGAACACCGGGGAGCTGTTTTTT. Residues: CASSRQGPTNTGELFF.

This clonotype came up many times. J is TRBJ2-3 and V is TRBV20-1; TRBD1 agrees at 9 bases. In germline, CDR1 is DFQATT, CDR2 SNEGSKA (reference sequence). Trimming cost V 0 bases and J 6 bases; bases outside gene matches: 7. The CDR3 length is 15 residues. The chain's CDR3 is CSARDWTGDEDTQYF. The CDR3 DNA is TGCAGTGCTAGAGATTGGACAGGGGACGAGGATACGCAGTATTTT.

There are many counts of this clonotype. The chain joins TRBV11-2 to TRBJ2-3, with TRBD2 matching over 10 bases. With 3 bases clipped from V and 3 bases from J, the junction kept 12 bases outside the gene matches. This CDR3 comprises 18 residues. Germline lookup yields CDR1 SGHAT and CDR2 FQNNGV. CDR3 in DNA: TGTGCCAGCAGCTTGGGTAGCGGGGGGAGGAAAAGGACAGATACGCAGTATTTT. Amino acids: CASSLGSGGRKRTDTQYF.

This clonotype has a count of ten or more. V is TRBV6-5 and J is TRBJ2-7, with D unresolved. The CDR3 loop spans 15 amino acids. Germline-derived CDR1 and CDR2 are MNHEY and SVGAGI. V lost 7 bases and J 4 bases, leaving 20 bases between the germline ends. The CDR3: CASTPLGHGSYEQYF. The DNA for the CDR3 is TGTGCCAGCACCCCCCTCGGTCACGGATCTTACGAGCAGTACTTC.

The CDR3 nucleotides are TGCAGTGCTAGAGATCCGACTAGCGGGGGCACAGATACGCAGTATTTT. Its protein product is CSARDPTSGGTDTQYF. The chain is built from TRBV20-1 and TRBJ2-3, with 11 bases fitting TRBD2. The CDR3 sequence is 16 residues long. Germline values: CDR1 DFQATT, CDR2 SNEGSKA (reference sequence). Losses at the gene ends were 0 bases for V and 1 base for J; bases not matched to a gene: 3.

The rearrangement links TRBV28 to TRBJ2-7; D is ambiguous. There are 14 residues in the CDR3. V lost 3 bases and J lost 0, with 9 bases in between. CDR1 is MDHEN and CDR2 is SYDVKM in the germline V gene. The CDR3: CASSLYPGSYEQYF. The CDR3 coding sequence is TGTGCCAGCAGTTTGTATCCCGGCTCCTACGAGCAGTACTTC.

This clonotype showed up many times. The CDR3 nucleotides are TGTGCCTGGAGTGTAAAAGATGAGCAGTTCTTC. This encodes CAWSVKDEQFF. The chain uses TRBV30 and TRBJ2-1; D remains unclear. Trimming removed 0 bases from V and 8 bases from J, with 5 bases in between. The CDR3 sequence is 11 residues long. Germline loops: CDR1 GTSNPN, CDR2 SVGIG (reference sequence).

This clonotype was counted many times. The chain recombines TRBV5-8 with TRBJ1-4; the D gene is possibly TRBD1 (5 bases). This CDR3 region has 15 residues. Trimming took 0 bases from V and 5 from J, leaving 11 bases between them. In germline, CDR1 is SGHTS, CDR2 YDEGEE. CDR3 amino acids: CASSLDTGPNEKLFF. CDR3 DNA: TGTGCCAGCAGCTTGGATACAGGCCCAAATGAAAAACTGTTTTTT.

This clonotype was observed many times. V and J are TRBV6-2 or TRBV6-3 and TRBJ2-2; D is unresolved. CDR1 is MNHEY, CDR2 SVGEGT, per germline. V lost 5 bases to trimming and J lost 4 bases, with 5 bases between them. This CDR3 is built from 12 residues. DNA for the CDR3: TGTGCCAGCAGTCAACCCACCGGGGAGCTGTTTTTT. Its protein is CASSQPTGELFF.

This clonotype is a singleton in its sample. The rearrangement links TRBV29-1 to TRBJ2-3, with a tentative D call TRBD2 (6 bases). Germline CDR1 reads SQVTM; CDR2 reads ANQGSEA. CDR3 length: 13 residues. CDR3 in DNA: TGCAGAGGGGTGGGAGGAGGTACAGATACGCAGTATTTT. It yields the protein CRGVGGGTDTQYF.